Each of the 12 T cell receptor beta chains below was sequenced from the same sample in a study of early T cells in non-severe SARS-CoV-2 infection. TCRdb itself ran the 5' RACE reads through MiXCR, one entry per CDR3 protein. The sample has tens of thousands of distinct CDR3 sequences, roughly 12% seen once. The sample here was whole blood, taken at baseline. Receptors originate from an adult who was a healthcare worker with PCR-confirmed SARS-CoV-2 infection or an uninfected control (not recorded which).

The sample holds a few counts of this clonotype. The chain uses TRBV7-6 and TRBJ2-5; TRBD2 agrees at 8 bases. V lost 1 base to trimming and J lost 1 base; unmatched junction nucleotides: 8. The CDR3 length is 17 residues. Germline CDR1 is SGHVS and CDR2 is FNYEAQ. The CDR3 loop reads CASSLGISGDAQETQYF. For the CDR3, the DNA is TGTGCCAGCAGCTTAGGCATTAGCGGGGACGCCCAAGAGACCCAGTACTTC.

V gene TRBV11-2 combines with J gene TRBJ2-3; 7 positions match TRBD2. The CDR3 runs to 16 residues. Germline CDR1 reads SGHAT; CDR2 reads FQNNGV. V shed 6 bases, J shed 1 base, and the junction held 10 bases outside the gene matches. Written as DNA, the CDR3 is TGTGCCAGCAGGGACGGGGGGAATTGGGGCACAGATACGCAGTATTTT. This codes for CASRDGGNWGTDTQYF.

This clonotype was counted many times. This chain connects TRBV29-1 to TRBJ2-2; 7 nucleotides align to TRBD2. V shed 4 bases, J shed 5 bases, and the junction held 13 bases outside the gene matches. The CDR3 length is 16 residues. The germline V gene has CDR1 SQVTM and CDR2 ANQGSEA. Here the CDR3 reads CSVGGPSPRGTGELFF. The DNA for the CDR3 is TGCAGCGTTGGGGGACCGTCCCCGCGGGGGACCGGGGAGCTGTTTTTT.

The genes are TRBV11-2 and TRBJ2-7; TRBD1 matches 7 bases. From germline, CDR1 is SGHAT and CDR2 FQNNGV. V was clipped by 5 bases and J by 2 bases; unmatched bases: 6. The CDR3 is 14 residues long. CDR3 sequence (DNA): TGTGCCAGCAGCACCGGGACAGCCGCCTACGAGCAGTACTTC. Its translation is CASSTGTAAYEQYF.

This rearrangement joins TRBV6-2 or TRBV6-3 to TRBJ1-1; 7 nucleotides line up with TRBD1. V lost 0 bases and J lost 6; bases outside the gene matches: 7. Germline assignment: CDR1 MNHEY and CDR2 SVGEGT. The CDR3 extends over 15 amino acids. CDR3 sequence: CASSYSSRGSSEAFF. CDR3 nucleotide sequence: TGTGCCAGCAGTTACTCGAGCAGGGGGAGCTCTGAAGCTTTCTTT.

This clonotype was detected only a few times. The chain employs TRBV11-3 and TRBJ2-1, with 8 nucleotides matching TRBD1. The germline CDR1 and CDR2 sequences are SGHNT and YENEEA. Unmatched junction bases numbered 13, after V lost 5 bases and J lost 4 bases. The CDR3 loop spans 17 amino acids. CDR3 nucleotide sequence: TGTGCCAGCAGCCCTAGTCTCACCAGGGGGCTTTACAATGAGCAGTTCTTC. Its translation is CASSPSLTRGLYNEQFF. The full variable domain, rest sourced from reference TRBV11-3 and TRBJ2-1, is EAGVVQSPRYKIIEKKQPVAFWCNPISGHNTLYWYLQNLGQGPELLIRYENEEAVDDSQLPKDRFSAERLKGVDSTLKIQPAELGDSAVYLCASSPSLTRGLYNEQFFGPGTRLTVL.

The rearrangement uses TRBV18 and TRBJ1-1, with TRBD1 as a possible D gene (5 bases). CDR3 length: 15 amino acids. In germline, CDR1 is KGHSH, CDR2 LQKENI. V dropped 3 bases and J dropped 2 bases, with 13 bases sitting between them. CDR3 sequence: CASSPSRGTNTEAFF. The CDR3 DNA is TGTGCCAGCTCACCGTCCAGAGGGACTAACACTGAAGCTTTCTTT.

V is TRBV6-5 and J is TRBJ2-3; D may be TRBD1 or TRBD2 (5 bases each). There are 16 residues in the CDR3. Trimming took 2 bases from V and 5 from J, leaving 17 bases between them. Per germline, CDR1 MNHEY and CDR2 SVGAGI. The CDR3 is CASSYVSGSVKDTQYF. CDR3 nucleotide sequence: TGTGCCAGCAGTTACGTATCAGGGAGCGTGAAAGATACGCAGTATTTT.

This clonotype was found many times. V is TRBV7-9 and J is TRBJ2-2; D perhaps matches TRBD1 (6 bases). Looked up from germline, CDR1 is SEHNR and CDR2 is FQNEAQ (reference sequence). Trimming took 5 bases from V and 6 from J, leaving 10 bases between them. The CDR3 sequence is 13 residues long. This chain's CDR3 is CASSTQGAGELFF. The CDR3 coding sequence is TGTGCCAGCAGCACACAGGGTGCCGGGGAGCTGTTTTTT.

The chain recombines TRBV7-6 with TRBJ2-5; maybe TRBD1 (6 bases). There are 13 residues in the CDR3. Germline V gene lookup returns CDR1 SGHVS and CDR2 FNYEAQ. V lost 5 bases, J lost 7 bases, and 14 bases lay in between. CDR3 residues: CASSPGTYGTQYF. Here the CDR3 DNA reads TGTGCCAGCAGCCCCGGGACATATGGGACCCAGTACTTC.

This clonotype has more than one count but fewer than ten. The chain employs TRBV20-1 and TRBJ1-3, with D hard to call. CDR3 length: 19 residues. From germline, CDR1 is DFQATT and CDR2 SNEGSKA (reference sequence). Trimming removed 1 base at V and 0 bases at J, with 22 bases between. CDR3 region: CSARGVAESPQFSGNTIYF. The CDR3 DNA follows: TGCAGTGCTAGAGGTGTTGCAGAAAGTCCACAATTCTCTGGAAACACCATATATTTT.

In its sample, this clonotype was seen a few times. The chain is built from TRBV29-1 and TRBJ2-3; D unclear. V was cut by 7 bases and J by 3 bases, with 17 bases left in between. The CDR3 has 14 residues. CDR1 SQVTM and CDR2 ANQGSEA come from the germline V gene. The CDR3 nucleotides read TGCAGCGCCCAAAGGTCTGGGAAAACAGATACGCAGTATTTT. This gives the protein CSAQRSGKTDTQYF.